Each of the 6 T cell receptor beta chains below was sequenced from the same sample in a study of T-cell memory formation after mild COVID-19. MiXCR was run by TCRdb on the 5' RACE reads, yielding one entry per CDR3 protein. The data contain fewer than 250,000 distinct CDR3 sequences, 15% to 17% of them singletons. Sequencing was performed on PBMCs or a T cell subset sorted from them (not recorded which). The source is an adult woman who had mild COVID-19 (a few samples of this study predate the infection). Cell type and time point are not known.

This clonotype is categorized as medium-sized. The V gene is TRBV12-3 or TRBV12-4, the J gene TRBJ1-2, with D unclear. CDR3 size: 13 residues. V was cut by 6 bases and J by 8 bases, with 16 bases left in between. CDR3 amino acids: CASSHGLLSGYTF. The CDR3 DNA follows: TGTGCCAGCAGCCACGGACTGTTAAGCGGCTACACCTTC.

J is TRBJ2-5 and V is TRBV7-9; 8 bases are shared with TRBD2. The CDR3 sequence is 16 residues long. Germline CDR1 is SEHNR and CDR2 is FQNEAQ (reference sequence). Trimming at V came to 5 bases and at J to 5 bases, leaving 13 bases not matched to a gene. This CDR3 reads CASSPRRAGDWETQYF. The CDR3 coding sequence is TGTGCCAGCAGCCCCCGTAGAGCGGGAGATTGGGAGACCCAGTACTTC.

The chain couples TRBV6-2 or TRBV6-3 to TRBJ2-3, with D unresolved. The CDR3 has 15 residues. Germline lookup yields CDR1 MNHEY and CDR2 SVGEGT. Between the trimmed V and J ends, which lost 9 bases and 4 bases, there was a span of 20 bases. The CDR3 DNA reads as TGTGCCAGTTCTGGCCGGGCCCGCGTCCCAGATACGCAGTATTTT. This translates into CASSGRARVPDTQYF.

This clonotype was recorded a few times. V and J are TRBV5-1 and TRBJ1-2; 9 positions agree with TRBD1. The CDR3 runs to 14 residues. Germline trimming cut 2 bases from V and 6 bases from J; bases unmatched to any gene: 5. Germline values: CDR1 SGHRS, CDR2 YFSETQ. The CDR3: CASSFDRGLDGYTF. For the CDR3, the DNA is TGCGCCAGCAGCTTCGACAGGGGGTTGGATGGCTACACCTTC.

CDR3 coding DNA: TGCGCCAGCAGCTACTATAGGGACAGTGCTCAAGAGACCCAGTACTTC. Its translation: CASSYYRDSAQETQYF. J is TRBJ2-5 and V is TRBV5-1; 7 bases fit TRBD1. The CDR3 extends over 16 amino acids. The germline CDR1 and CDR2 sequences are SGHRS and YFSETQ. The ends lost 3 bases at V and 2 bases at J; junction bases unmatched: 10.

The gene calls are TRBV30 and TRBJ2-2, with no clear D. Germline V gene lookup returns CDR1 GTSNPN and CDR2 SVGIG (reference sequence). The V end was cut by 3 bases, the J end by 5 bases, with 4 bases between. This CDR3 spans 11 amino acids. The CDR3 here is CAWSQTGELFF. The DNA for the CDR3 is TGTGCCTGGAGCCAGACCGGGGAGCTGTTTTTT. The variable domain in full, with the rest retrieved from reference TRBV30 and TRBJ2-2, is SQTIHQWPATLVQPVGSPLSLECTVEGTSNPNLYWYRQAAGRGLQLLFYSVGIGQISSEVPQNLSASRPQDRQFILSSKKLLLSDSGFYLCAWSQTGELFFGEGSRLTVL.